The rows below give T cell receptor beta chains drawn from one sample of a study of regulatory T cells in long-lasting Graves disease. TCRdb re-called the multiplex PCR reads through MiXCR, storing one row per CDR3 protein. The data show roughly 400,000 distinct CDR3 sequences, under 25% seen once. The starting material was peripheral blood mononuclear cells (PBMCs), obtained when the disease was refractory, from a patient treated with antithyroid drugs. Receptors were obtained from a female donor with Graves disease. The CDR3 runs from the conserved cysteine through the conserved F or W. Fields, in order: CDR3 protein, CDR3 DNA, clone size, D gene, V gene, J gene. A D gene is named only where the DNA matches it firmly. Not every row has a clone size; where given, it reads once, few, many or a size class.

CDR3: CASSSLSYEQYF; DNA: TGTGCCAGCAGTTCCCTCTCCTACGAGCAGTACTTC; size: many; D: NA; V: TRBV7-9; J: TRBJ2-7
CDR3: CASSWTGASGANVLTF; DNA: TGTGCCAGCAGTTGGACAGGGGCTTCTGGGGCCAACGTCCTGACTTTC; size: few; D: TRBD1; V: TRBV12-3/TRBV12-4; J: TRBJ2-6
CDR3: CASSFDRGTPRSGANVLTF; DNA: TGTGCCAGCAGTTTCGACAGGGGGACACCGCGCTCTGGGGCCAACGTCCTGACTTTC; size: few; D: TRBD1; V: TRBV28; J: TRBJ2-6
CDR3: CAWDRGQETQYF; DNA: TGTGCCTGGGACAGGGGCCAAGAGACCCAGTACTTC; size: NA; D: TRBD1; V: TRBV30; J: TRBJ2-5
CDR3: CATSRSSNQPQHF; DNA: TGTGCCACCAGCAGGAGTAGCAATCAGCCCCAGCATTTT; size: NA; D: NA; V: TRBV15; J: TRBJ1-5
CDR3: CASSAILGGGDTQYF; DNA: TGTGCCAGCAGCGCAATCTTGGGGGGTGGAGATACGCAGTATTTT; size: few; D: NA; V: TRBV9; J: TRBJ2-3
CDR3: CASSSTTGVNNSPLHF; DNA: TGTGCCAGCAGTTCTACTACCGGGGTTAATAATTCACCCCTCCACTTT; size: once; D: NA; V: TRBV6-4; J: TRBJ1-6
CDR3: CSAREAAGRQNTEAFF; DNA: TGCAGTGCTAGGGAAGCCGCGGGACGGCAGAACACTGAAGCTTTCTTT; size: few; D: NA; V: TRBV20-1; J: TRBJ1-1
CDR3: CASSVDSNTEAFF; DNA: TGTGCCAGCAGTGTAGACAGTAACACTGAAGCTTTCTTT; size: many; D: NA; V: TRBV2; J: TRBJ1-1
CDR3: CSARGASGRNEQYF; DNA: TGCAGTGCCAGGGGGGCTAGCGGGAGAAACGAGCAGTACTTC; size: NA; D: TRBD2; V: TRBV20-1; J: TRBJ2-7
CDR3: CASSGTGSGNEQFF; DNA: TGTGCCAGCTCCGGGACAGGGTCTGGGAATGAGCAGTTCTTC; size: few; D: TRBD1; V: TRBV28; J: TRBJ2-1
CDR3: CASSQPLGRTPGNTEAFF; DNA: TGTGCCAGCAGCCAACCCCTTGGCCGGACACCTGGAAACACTGAAGCTTTCTTT; size: NA; D: NA; V: TRBV14; J: TRBJ1-1
CDR3: CASSAATGPTGELFF; DNA: TGTGCCAGCAGCGCCGCGACAGGGCCGACCGGGGAGCTGTTTTTT; size: NA; D: TRBD1; V: TRBV9; J: TRBJ2-2
CDR3: CSAISHQTGGGKTQYF; DNA: TGCAGTGCCATATCGCATCAGACAGGGGGCGGTAAGACCCAGTACTTC; size: many; D: TRBD1; V: TRBV20-1; J: TRBJ2-5
CDR3: CATSRTGEVYAFF; DNA: TGTGCCACCAGCAGGACAGGGGAAGTTTATGCTTTCTTT; size: few; D: TRBD1; V: TRBV15; J: TRBJ1-1
CDR3: CATSDATYPGETQYF; DNA: TGTGCCACCAGTGATGCGACTTATCCGGGAGAGACCCAGTACTTC; size: many; D: NA; V: TRBV24-1; J: TRBJ2-5
CDR3: CASLTGGYNAPTDTQYF; DNA: TGTGCCAGCCTGACAGGGGGCTACAACGCACCCACAGATACGCAGTATTTT; size: few; D: TRBD1; V: TRBV28; J: TRBJ2-3
CDR3: CASSLNFGGDQGNYGYTF; DNA: TGCGCCAGCAGCTTGAACTTCGGAGGGGACCAAGGGAACTATGGCTACACCTTC; size: NA; D: NA; V: TRBV5-1; J: TRBJ1-2
CDR3: CASSLIGGGAFGNQPQHF; DNA: TGTGCCAGCAGTTTAATAGGGGGGGGCGCATTTGGCAATCAGCCCCAGCATTTT; size: NA; D: NA; V: TRBV28; J: TRBJ1-5
CDR3: CASYRQDRGGYNYGYTF; DNA: TGTGCCAGTTACAGACAGGACAGGGGAGGTTATAACTATGGCTACACCTTC; size: many; D: TRBD1; V: TRBV2; J: TRBJ1-2
CDR3: CASSYSRARSEEAFF; DNA: TGTGCCAGCAGTTACTCGAGGGCGAGGTCGGAGGAAGCTTTCTTT; size: many; D: NA; V: TRBV6-5; J: TRBJ1-1
CDR3: CASSYLNQPQHF; DNA: TGTGCCAGCAGTTATCTAAATCAGCCCCAGCATTTT; size: many; D: NA; V: TRBV6-5; J: TRBJ1-5
CDR3: CASSIGGHASGLFF; DNA: TGTGCCAGTAGTATAGGTGGCCACGCGAGCGGACTGTTTTTT; size: few; D: NA; V: TRBV19; J: TRBJ1-4
CDR3: CASTSTSGTGNYEQYF; DNA: TGTGCCAGCACCTCGACTTCCGGGACAGGGAACTACGAGCAGTACTTC; size: NA; D: TRBD1; V: TRBV25-1; J: TRBJ2-7
CDR3: CASSRNSGSAAGELFF; DNA: TGTGCCAGCTCACGGAATAGCGGGAGTGCGGCCGGGGAGCTGTTTTTT; size: NA; D: TRBD2; V: TRBV18; J: TRBJ2-2
CDR3: CASSREVMQGKLNEQYF; DNA: TGCGCCAGCAGCCGAGAGGTCATGCAGGGGAAGTTAAACGAGCAGTACTTC; size: few; D: NA; V: TRBV5-1; J: TRBJ2-7
CDR3: CASSFSRDYATYEQYF; DNA: TGCGCCAGCAGCTTCTCCAGGGACTACGCCACCTACGAGCAGTACTTC; size: few; D: TRBD2; V: TRBV5-1; J: TRBJ2-7
CDR3: CASSLERDTGAFF; DNA: NA; size: NA; D: NA; V: TRBV12-3/TRBV12-4; J: TRBJ1-1
CDR3: CASSLGVFLNTEAFF; DNA: TGTGCCAGCAGTCTAGGGGTTTTTTTGAACACTGAAGCTTTCTTT; size: NA; D: NA; V: TRBV6-1; J: TRBJ1-1
CDR3: CASSLDPARGYEQYF; DNA: TGTGCCAGCAGCCTAGACCCCGCCAGGGGCTACGAGCAGTACTTC; size: NA; D: NA; V: TRBV9; J: TRBJ2-7
CDR3: CARSRVVGGGGEQFF; DNA: TGTGCCCGCAGCCGAGTTGTGGGAGGCGGGGGTGAGCAGTTCTTC; size: NA; D: TRBD2; V: TRBV12-3/TRBV12-4; J: TRBJ2-1
CDR3: CSAEQIQETQYF; DNA: TGCAGTGCTGAACAGATTCAAGAGACCCAGTACTTC; size: many; D: NA; V: TRBV20-1; J: TRBJ2-5
CDR3: CASIENRGYGYTF; DNA: TGTGCCAGCATCGAAAACAGGGGGTATGGCTACACCTTC; size: NA; D: TRBD1; V: TRBV2; J: TRBJ1-2
CDR3: CARQLVVGQETQYF; DNA: TGCGCCAGACAGCTCGTTGTGGGCCAAGAGACCCAGTACTTC; size: many; D: NA; V: TRBV10-1; J: TRBJ2-5
CDR3: CASSQDLGIQYF; DNA: TGCGCCAGCAGCCAAGATCTCGGCATTCAGTACTTC; size: few; D: NA; V: TRBV4-1; J: TRBJ2-4
CDR3: CSARGGGLAGGGEQYF; DNA: TGCAGTGCTAGGGGTGGGGGACTAGCGGGAGGTGGGGAGCAGTACTTC; size: once; D: TRBD2; V: TRBV20-1; J: TRBJ2-5
CDR3: CASSDPAGGLEQYF; DNA: TGTGCCAGCAGCGACCCAGCGGGAGGGTTGGAGCAGTACTTC; size: NA; D: TRBD2; V: TRBV9; J: TRBJ2-7
CDR3: CASSNSDRGPVNTEAFF; DNA: TGTGCCAGCAGCAACTCCGACAGGGGGCCGGTTAACACTGAAGCTTTCTTT; size: few; D: TRBD1; V: TRBV11-2; J: TRBJ1-1
CDR3: CASSFRQGSGTEAFF; DNA: TGTGCCAGCAGCTTTAGACAGGGAAGTGGGACTGAAGCTTTCTTT; size: few; D: TRBD1; V: TRBV5-4; J: TRBJ1-1
CDR3: CASSPDFGEQYF; DNA: TGCGCCAGCAGCCCGGACTTTGGGGAGCAGTACTTC; size: many; D: NA; V: TRBV5-1; J: TRBJ2-7